This T cell receptor (beta chain) emerged from a study of molecular identifiers for immune sequencing clone quantification. TCRdb reanalysed the PCR reads using MiXCR and keeps one entry per CDR3 protein. The table lists about 100,000 distinct CDR3 sequences, roughly a third of them singletons, with around 4% in the top ten. This clonotype turned up a few times. Germline assignment: CDR1 SNHLY and CDR2 FYNNEI. Losses at the gene ends were 2 bases for V and 2 bases for J; bases not matched to a gene: 6. This CDR3 contains 15 residues. This chain connects TRBV2 to TRBJ2-7; 7 bases fit TRBD2. Sequencing was performed on naive CD8+ T cells from blood, with Jurkat cell RNA spiked in. Subset given: FACS-sorted CD8+CD4-CCR7+CD45RA+ naive T cells. The receptor's source is a human donor in good health. Some libraries in this study had Jurkat cell RNA spiked in. CDR3 region: CASSEWAGVPYEQYF. CDR3 nucleotide sequence: TGTGCCAGCAGTGAATGGGCGGGAGTCCCCTACGAGCAGTACTTC.